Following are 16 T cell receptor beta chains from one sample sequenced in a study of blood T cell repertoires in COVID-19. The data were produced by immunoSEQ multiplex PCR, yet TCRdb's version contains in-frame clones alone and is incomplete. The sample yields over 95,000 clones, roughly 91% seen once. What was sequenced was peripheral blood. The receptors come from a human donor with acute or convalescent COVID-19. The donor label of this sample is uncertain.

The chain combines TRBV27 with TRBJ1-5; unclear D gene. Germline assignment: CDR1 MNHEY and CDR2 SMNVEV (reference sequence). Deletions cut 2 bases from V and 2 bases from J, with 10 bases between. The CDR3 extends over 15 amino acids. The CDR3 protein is CASSLLSGGNQPQHF. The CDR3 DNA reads TGTGCCAGCAGTTTACTGTCCGGTGGCAATCAGCCCCAGCATTTT.

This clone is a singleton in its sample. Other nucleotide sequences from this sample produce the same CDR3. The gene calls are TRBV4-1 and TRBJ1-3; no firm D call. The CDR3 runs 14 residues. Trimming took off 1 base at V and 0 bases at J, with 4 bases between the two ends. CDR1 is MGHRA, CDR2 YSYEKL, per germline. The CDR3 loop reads CASSQGHSGNTIYF. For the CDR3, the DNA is TGCGCCAGCAGCCAAGGGCACTCTGGAAACACCATATATTTT.

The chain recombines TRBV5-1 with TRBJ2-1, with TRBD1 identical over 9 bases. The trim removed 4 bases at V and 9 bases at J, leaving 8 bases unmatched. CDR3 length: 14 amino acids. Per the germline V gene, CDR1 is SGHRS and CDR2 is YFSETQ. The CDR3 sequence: CASSQMTGGGEQFF. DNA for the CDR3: TGCGCCAGCAGCCAAATGACAGGGGGTGGTGAGCAGTTCTTC.

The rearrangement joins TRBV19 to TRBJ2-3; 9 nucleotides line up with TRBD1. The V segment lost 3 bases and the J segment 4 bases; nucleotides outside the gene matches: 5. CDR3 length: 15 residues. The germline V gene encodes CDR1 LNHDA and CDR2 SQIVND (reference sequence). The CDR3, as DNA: TGTGCCAGTAGTATCAGACAGGGGGGTGCAGATACGCAGTATTTT. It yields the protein CASSIRQGGADTQYF.

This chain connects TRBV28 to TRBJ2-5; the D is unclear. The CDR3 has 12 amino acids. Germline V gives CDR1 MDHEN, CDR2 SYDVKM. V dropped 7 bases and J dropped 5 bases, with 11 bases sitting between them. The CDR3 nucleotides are TGTGCCAGCACCTCAAACATGGAGACCCAGTACTTC. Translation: CASTSNMETQYF.

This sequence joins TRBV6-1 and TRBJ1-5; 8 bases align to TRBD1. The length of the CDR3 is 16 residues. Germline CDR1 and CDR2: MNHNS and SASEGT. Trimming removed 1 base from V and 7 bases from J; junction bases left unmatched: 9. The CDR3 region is CASSEGRGRVGQPQHF. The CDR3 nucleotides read TGTGCCAGCAGTGAAGGCAGGGGGCGCGTTGGCCAGCCCCAGCATTTT.

Written as DNA, the CDR3 is TGTGCCAGCAGCTTAGGCGCTAGCGGGGGGTTCTCCTACGAGCAGTACTTC. Translation: CASSLGASGGFSYEQYF. The rearrangement uses TRBV7-2 and TRBJ2-7; TRBD2 matches at 11 bases. Germline CDR1 SGHTA, CDR2 FQGNSA. CDR3 length: 17 amino acids. V gave up 1 base and J gave up 0 bases; unmatched junction bases: 5.

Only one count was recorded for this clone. Written as DNA, the CDR3 is TGTGCCACCCAGGGGGGTGAAAAACTGTTTTTT. It yields the protein CATQGGEKLFF. The chain links TRBV28 to TRBJ1-4, with 7 bases aligning to TRBD1. With V trimmed by 10 bases and J by 7 bases, 3 bases remained unmatched. CDR1 MDHEN and CDR2 SYDVKM come from the germline V gene. The CDR3 runs to 11 residues.

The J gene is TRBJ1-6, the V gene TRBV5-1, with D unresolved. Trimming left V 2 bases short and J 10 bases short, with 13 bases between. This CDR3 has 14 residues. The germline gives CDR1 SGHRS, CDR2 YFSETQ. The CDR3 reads CASSFQREGSPLHF. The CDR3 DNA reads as TGCGCCAGCAGCTTTCAGAGGGAGGGATCACCCCTCCACTTT.

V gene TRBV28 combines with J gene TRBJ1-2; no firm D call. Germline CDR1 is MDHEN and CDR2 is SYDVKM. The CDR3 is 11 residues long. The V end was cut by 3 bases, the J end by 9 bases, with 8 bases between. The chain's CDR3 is CASSFGRSYTF. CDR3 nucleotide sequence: TGTGCCAGCAGTTTTGGGAGAAGCTACACCTTC.

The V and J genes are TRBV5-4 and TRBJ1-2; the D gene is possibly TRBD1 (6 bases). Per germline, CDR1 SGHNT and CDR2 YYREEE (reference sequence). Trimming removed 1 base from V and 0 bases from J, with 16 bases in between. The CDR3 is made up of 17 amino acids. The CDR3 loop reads CASSLLRTAKANYGYTF. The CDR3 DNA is TGTGCCAGCAGCTTGTTAAGGACAGCAAAAGCTAACTATGGCTACACCTTC.

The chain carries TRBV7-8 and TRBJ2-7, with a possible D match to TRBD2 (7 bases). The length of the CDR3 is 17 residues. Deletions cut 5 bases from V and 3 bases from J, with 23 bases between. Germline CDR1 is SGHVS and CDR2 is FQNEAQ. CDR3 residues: CASSLQTGRGGDYEQYF. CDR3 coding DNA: TGTGCCAGCAGCCTACAAACAGGGAGGGGGGGAGACTACGAGCAGTACTTC.

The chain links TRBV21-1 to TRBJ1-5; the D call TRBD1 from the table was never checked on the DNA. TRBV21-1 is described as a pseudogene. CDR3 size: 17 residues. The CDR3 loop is CASSNCRGRSLNQPQHF. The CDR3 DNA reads TGTGCCAGCAGCAATTGCAGGGGACGCTCATTAAATCAGCCCCAGCATTTT.

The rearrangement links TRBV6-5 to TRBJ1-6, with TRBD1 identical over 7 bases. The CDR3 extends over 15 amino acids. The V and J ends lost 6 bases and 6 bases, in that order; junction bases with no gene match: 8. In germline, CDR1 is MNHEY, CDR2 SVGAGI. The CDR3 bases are TGTGCCAGCAGCCGCAGGGGGAGAATTAATTCACCCCTCCACTTT. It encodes CASSRRGRINSPLHF.

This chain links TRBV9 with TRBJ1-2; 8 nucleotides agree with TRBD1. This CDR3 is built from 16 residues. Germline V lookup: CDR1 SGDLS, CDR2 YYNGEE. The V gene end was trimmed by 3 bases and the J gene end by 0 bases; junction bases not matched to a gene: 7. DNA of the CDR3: TGTGCCAGCAGCGCCCAAACCAGGGGGCCTAACTATGGCTACACCTTC. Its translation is CASSAQTRGPNYGYTF.

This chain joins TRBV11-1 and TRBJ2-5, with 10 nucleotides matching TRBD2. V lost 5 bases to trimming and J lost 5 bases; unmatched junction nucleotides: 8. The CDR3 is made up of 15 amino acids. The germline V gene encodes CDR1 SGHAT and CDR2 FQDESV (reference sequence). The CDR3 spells CASSKAGGYPETQYF. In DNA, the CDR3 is TGTGCCAGCAGCAAAGCGGGGGGGTACCCGGAGACCCAGTACTTC.